Listed below are T cell receptor beta chains from one sample, sequenced in a study of blood T cell repertoires in COVID-19. Profiled with immunoSEQ multiplex PCR; TCRdb holds only in-frame clones, not every one. The table includes 200,000 to 300,000 clones, approximately 86% detected once. The sequenced sample was PBMCs or T cells enriched from blood (not recorded which). These receptors all stem from a woman aged 35 to 49 with acute COVID-19. Each CDR3 is given with its conserved first and last residue. A D gene is named only where the DNA matches it firmly. Not all rows give a size; the values are once, few, many and, for expanded clones, a class.

size,J,D,V,length,CDR3,DNA
.,TRBJ2-1,.,TRBV7-6,15,CASSLQYPLFNEQFF,TGTGCCAGCAGCTTACAGTATCCCCTTTTCAATGAGCAGTTCTTC
.,TRBJ2-3,.,TRBV3-1/TRBV3-2,12,CASSPQTDTQYF,TGTGCCAGCAGCCCCCAGACAGATACGCAGTATTTT
once,TRBJ2-7,TRBD2,TRBV11-2,15,CASSQRLAGLYEQYF,TGTGCCAGCAGCCAGAGACTAGCGGGCCTCTACGAGCAGTACTTC
.,TRBJ1-6,.,TRBV9,12,CASSVRDSPLHF,TGTGCCAGCAGCGTACGGGATTCACCCCTCCACTTT
.,TRBJ2-7,TRBD2,TRBV23-1,14,CASSLAGVRYEQYF,TGCGCCAGCAGTCTAGCGGGAGTCAGGTACGAGCAGTACTTC
.,TRBJ2-7,.,TRBV5-1,15,CASSSYEAGRNEQYF,TGCGCCAGCAGCTCCTATGAGGCAGGGAGGAACGAGCAGTACTTC
once,TRBJ2-1,TRBD2,TRBV7-9,15,CASSPGLAGVDEQFF,TGTGCCAGCAGCCCCGGACTAGCGGGAGTGGATGAGCAGTTCTTC
.,TRBJ1-6,TRBD1,TRBV2,14,CASSDEGAMSPLHF,TGTGCCAGCAGTGACGAGGGGGCTATGTCACCCCTCCACTTT
.,TRBJ1-1,.,TRBV11-2,17,CASNDKPGHRVNTEAFF,TGTGCCAGCAACGATAAACCGGGACACCGCGTGAACACTGAAGCTTTCTTT
few,TRBJ2-3,.,TRBV5-4,13,CASSLRGTDTQYF,TGTGCCAGCAGCTTGCGGGGAACAGATACGCAGTATTTT
once,TRBJ2-2,TRBD2,TRBV7-3,17,CASSKAPGLARTGELFF,TGTGCCAGCAGCAAAGCCCCCGGACTAGCCCGCACCGGGGAGCTGTTTTTT
few,TRBJ2-3,.,TRBV3-1/TRBV3-2,17,CASSQRDSYGGTDTQYF,TGTGCCAGCAGCCAACGGGACTCTTACGGCGGCACAGATACGCAGTATTTT
.,TRBJ2-7,.,TRBV10-3,15,CAISKNRDSPYEQYF,TGTGCCATCTCCAAAAATCGGGACTCCCCCTACGAGCAGTACTTC
.,TRBJ2-2,.,TRBV2,18,CASSVPPGRVRGTGELFF,TGTGCCAGCAGTGTACCCCCCGGCAGGGTAAGAGGCACCGGGGAGCTGTTTTTT
.,TRBJ2-7,.,TRBV6-2/TRBV6-3,15,CASSYGWATSYEQYF,TGTGCCAGCAGTTATGGATGGGCCACTTCCTACGAGCAGTACTTC
.,TRBJ1-2,.,TRBV11-3,14,CASSLGLRAGGYTF,TGTGCCAGCAGCTTAGGTCTCAGGGCCGGTGGCTACACCTTC
.,TRBJ1-3,.,TRBV10-3,15,CAISGRQDPGDTIYF,TGTGCCATCAGTGGGAGACAGGACCCAGGGGACACCATATATTTT
.,TRBJ1-1,.,TRBV3-1/TRBV3-2,14,CASSQGRGGFYAFF,TGTGCCAGCAGCCAAGGGAGGGGAGGGTTTTACGCTTTCTTT
.,TRBJ2-7,TRBD2,TRBV29-1,17,CSVGIGVKVAGTYEQYF,TGCAGCGTTGGTATAGGGGTAAAGGTAGCGGGAACCTACGAGCAGTACTTC
.,TRBJ1-6,TRBD1,TRBV7-6,15,CASSQGQGTDSPLHF,TGTGCCAGCAGCCAGGGACAGGGGACGGATTCACCCCTCCACTTT
.,TRBJ1-4,.,TRBV5-1,15,CASSLADRSNEKLFF,TGCGCCAGCAGCTTGGCGGACAGATCTAATGAAAAACTGTTTTTT
.,TRBJ2-7,.,TRBV2,13,CASSPLAAYEQYF,TGTGCCAGCAGTCCCCTAGCAGCCTACGAGCAGTACTTC
.,TRBJ2-3,.,TRBV5-6,12,CASSFDFNTQYF,TGTGCCAGCAGCTTTGACTTCAATACGCAGTATTTT
.,TRBJ2-2,TRBD2,TRBV10-3,16,CAIRGTSGNYTGELFF,TGTGCCATCAGGGGGACTAGCGGGAACTATACCGGGGAGCTGTTTTTT
.,TRBJ1-2,.,TRBV6-5,13,CASRNLLRGGYTF,TGTGCCAGCAGAAACTTACTTCGAGGGGGCTACACCTTC
.,TRBJ2-7,.,TRBV6-1,16,CASSESGYGSSYEQYF,TGTGCCAGCAGTGAATCAGGCTACGGGAGTTCCTACGAGCAGTACTTC
.,TRBJ1-5,TRBD1,TRBV25-1,16,CASSGPEGASNQPQHF,TGTGCCAGCAGTGGGCCGGAGGGGGCGAGCAATCAGCCCCAGCATTTT
.,TRBJ2-1,.,TRBV7-6,15,CASSRVRESYNEQFF,TGTGCCAGCAGCCGTGTAAGGGAGAGCTACAATGAGCAGTTCTTC
.,TRBJ1-2,.,TRBV7-8,16,CASSLEGQGSLFGYTF,TGTGCCAGCAGCTTAGAGGGGCAGGGGTCGTTATTTGGCTACACCTTC
.,TRBJ2-2,.,TRBV19,14,CASSIPRDTGELFF,TGTGCCAGTAGTATTCCGCGGGATACCGGGGAGCTGTTTTTT
.,TRBJ1-5,.,TRBV11-2,15,CASSLGGAGNQPQHF,TGTGCCAGCAGCTTAGGGGGCGCGGGCAATCAGCCCCAGCATTTT
few,TRBJ1-1,.,TRBV15,15,CATSTYTGRNTEAFF,TGTGCCACCAGCACCTATACAGGTCGGAACACTGAAGCTTTCTTT
few,TRBJ2-7,TRBD2,TRBV6-1,15,CASSERWAGVNEQYF,TGTGCCAGCAGTGAACGGTGGGCGGGAGTCAACGAGCAGTACTTC
.,TRBJ2-2,TRBD1,TRBV7-8,14,CASRRTGSPGELFF,TGTGCCAGCAGAAGGACAGGATCCCCCGGGGAGCTGTTTTTT
.,TRBJ1-6,TRBD1,TRBV4-2,17,CASSHRLGTGGLSPLHF,TGTGCCAGCAGCCACAGACTTGGGACAGGGGGCTTGTCACCCCTCCACTTT
few,TRBJ2-2,.,TRBV7-9,12,CASSFLGGELFF,TGTGCCAGCAGCTTTCTAGGCGGGGAGCTGTTTTTT
once,TRBJ2-7,TRBD2,TRBV29-1,15,CSVLKLAGIVYEQYF,TGCAGCGTTCTCAAACTAGCGGGTATAGTGTACGAGCAGTACTTC
few,TRBJ2-5,TRBD1,TRBV2,14,CASSATGEGETQYF,TGTGCCAGCAGCGCGACAGGGGAAGGGGAGACCCAGTACTTC
.,TRBJ1-3,TRBD1,TRBV7-9,14,CASSRQGVGNTIYF,TGTGCCAGCAGCCGACAGGGGGTTGGAAACACCATATATTTT
.,TRBJ2-2,.,TRBV27,15,CASSESTRGTGELFF,TGTGCCAGCAGTGAGTCCACGAGGGGGACCGGGGAGCTGTTTTTT
few,TRBJ1-6,.,TRBV6-5,14,CASSYRQVNSPLHF,TGTGCCAGCAGTTACAGGCAGGTGAATTCACCCCTCCACTTT
.,TRBJ1-3,.,TRBV9,13,CASSASSGNTIYF,TGTGCCAGCAGCGCGTCCTCTGGAAACACCATATATTTT
.,TRBJ1-4,TRBD1,TRBV15,14,CATSKGGPNEKLFF,TGTGCCACCAGCAAAGGGGGCCCTAATGAAAAACTGTTTTTT
.,TRBJ1-2,.,TRBV7-9,14,CASSLGEGNVGYTF,TGTGCCAGCAGCTTAGGGGAGGGTAACGTTGGCTACACCTTC
once,TRBJ2-1,.,TRBV4-2,14,CASSQESVLREQFF,TGTGCCAGCAGCCAAGAGTCCGTCCTCAGAGAGCAGTTCTTC